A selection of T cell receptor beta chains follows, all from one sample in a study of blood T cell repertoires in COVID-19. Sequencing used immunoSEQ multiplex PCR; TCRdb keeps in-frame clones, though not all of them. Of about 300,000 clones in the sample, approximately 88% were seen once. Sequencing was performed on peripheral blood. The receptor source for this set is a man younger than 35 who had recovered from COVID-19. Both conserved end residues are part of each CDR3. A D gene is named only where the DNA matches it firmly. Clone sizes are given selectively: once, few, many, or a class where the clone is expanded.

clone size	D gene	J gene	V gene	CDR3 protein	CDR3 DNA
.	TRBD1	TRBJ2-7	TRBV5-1	CASSVEATGTGYYEQYF	TGCGCCAGCAGCGTTGAGGCTACCGGGACAGGGTATTACGAGCAGTACTTC
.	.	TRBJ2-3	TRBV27	CASSPRSGTILTDTQYF	TGTGCCAGCAGTCCAAGATCAGGGACAATCCTAACAGATACGCAGTATTTT
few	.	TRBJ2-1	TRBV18	CASSPVFLSQVRSGPYNEQFF	TGTGCCAGCTCACCAGTTTTTCTCTCTCAAGTGCGTAGCGGACCCTACAATGAGCAGTTCTTC
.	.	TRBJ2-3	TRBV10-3	CAISWTSSGTDTQYF	TGTGCCATCAGTTGGACCTCATCGGGGACAGATACGCAGTATTTT
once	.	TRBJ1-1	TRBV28	CASTGRVGALLTEAFF	TGTGCCAGCACTGGTCGTGTGGGGGCTCTACTTACTGAAGCTTTCTTT
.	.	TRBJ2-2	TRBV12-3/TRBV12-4	CASSATRLGELFF	TGTGCCAGCAGTGCGACTAGACTGGGGGAGCTGTTTTTT
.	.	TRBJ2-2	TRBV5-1	CASSLDSEANTGELFF	TGCGCCAGCAGCTTGGATTCGGAGGCGAACACCGGGGAGCTGTTTTTT
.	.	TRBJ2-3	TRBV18	CASSPSGGEADTQYF	TGTGCCAGCTCACCTTCGGGGGGCGAGGCAGATACGCAGTATTTT
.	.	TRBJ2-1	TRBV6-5	CASSYSPGGTEQFF	TGTGCCAGCAGTTACTCCCCCGGGGGAACTGAGCAGTTCTTC
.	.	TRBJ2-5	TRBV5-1	CASSLTPGVQETQYF	TGCGCCAGCAGCTTGACCCCGGGAGTTCAAGAGACCCAGTACTTC
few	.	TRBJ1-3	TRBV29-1	CSASGIRAGNTIYF	TGCAGCGCCTCCGGGATTCGCGCTGGAAACACCATATATTTT
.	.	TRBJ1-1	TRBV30	CAWSWGQNTEAFF	TGTGCCTGGAGTTGGGGACAGAACACTGAAGCTTTCTTT
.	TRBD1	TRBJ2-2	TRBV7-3	CASSLTGGIGELFF	TGTGCCAGCAGCTTGACAGGGGGCATCGGGGAGCTGTTTTTT
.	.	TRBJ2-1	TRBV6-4	CASSDRGDYNEQFF	TGTGCCAGCAGTGACCGCGGCGACTACAATGAGCAGTTCTTC